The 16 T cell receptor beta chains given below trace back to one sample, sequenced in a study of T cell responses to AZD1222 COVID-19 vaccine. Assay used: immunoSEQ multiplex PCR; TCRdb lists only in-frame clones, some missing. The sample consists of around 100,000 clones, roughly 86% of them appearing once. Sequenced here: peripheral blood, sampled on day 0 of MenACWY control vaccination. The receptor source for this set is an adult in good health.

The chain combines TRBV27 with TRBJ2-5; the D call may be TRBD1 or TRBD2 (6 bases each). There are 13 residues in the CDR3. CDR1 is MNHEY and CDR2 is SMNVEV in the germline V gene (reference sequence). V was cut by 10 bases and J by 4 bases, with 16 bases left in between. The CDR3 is CATRGPARETQYF. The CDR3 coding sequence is TGTGCCACCCGGGGGCCGGCCAGAGAGACCCAGTACTTC.

In nucleotides, the CDR3 is TGTGCCAGCAGTTCAGAGTGGAGTCAGCCCCAGCATTTT. Amino acid sequence: CASSSEWSQPQHF. The chain couples TRBV12-3 or TRBV12-4 to TRBJ1-5; D is unclear. The CDR3 loop spans 13 amino acids. V gave up 4 bases and J gave up 6 bases, with 10 bases separating them.

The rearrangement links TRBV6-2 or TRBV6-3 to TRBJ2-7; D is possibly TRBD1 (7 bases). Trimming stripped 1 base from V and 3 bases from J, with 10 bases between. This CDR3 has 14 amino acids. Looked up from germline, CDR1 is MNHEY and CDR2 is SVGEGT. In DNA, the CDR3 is TGTGCCAGCAGTTACTACAGGGGACTCTACGAGCAGTACTTC. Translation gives CASSYYRGLYEQYF.

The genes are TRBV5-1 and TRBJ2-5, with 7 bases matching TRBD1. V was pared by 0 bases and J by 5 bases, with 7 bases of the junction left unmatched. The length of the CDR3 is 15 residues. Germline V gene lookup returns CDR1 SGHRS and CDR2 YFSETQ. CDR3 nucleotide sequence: TGCGCCAGCAGCTTGGAGGGGGCGAGGGTTGAGACCCAGTACTTC. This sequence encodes CASSLEGARVETQYF.

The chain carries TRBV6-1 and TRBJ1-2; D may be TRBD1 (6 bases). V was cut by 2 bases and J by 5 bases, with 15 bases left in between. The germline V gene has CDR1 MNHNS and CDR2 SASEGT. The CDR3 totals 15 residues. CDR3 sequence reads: CASSERGTPLYGYTF. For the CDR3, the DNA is TGTGCCAGCAGTGAAAGAGGGACACCTCTTTATGGCTACACCTTC.

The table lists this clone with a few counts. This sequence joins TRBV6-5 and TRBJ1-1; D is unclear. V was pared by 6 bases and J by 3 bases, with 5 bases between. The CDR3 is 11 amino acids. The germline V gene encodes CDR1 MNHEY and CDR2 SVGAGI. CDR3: CASRADTEAFF. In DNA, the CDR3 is TGTGCCAGCAGGGCGGACACTGAAGCTTTCTTT.

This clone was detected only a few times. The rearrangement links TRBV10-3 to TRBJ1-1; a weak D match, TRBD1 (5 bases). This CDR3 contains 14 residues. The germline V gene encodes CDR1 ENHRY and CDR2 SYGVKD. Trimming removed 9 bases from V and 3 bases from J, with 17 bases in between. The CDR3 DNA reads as TGTGCCATGGGCCCGGGGGGTTCCGACACTGAAGCTTTCTTT. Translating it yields CAMGPGGSDTEAFF.

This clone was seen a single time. DNA for the CDR3: TGTGCCAGTAGTATAAGGGGGGGATACAATGAGCAGTTCTTC. Encoded protein: CASSIRGGYNEQFF. J is TRBJ2-1 and V is TRBV19; a possible D gene is TRBD2 (7 bases). The CDR3 is 14 residues long. V lost 2 bases and J lost 4, with 9 bases in between. The V gene's germline CDR1 is LNHDA and CDR2 SQIVND (reference sequence).

This CDR3 reads CASSLSQVRQPQHF. The CDR3 bases are TGTGCCAGCAGCTTAAGTCAGGTCAGACAGCCCCAGCATTTT. The chain links TRBV7-2 to TRBJ1-5; D remains ambiguous. V was shortened by 2 bases and J by 7 bases, with 12 bases between the two germline ends. Germline values: CDR1 SGHTA, CDR2 FQGNSA. This CDR3 has 14 amino acids. Combining the CDR3 with reference TRBV7-2 and TRBJ1-5 gives the whole variable domain GAGVSQSPSNKVTEKGKDVELRCDPISGHTALYWYRQSLGQGLEFLIYFQGNSAPDKSGLPSDRFSAERTGGSVSTLTIQRTQQEDSAVYLCASSLSQVRQPQHFGDGTRLSIL.

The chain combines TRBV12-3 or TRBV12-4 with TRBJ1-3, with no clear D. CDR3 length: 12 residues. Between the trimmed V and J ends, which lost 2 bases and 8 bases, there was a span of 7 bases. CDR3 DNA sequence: TGTGCCAGCAGTTTATCAGGAGACACCATATATTTT. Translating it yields CASSLSGDTIYF.

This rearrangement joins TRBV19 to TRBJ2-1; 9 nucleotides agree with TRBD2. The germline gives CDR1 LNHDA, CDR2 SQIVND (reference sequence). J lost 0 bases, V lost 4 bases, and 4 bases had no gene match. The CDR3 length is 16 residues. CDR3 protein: CASSTPSGASYNEQFF. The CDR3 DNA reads TGTGCCAGTAGTACCCCTAGCGGGGCCTCCTACAATGAGCAGTTCTTC.

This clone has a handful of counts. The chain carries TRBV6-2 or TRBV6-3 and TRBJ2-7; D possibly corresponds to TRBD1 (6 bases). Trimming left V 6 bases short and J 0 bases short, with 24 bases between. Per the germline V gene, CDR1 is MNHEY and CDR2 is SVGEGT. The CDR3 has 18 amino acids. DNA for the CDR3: TGTGCCAGCAGCCCGCCCCACGGGACAAGAAGGAGCTCCTACGAGCAGTACTTC. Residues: CASSPPHGTRRSSYEQYF.

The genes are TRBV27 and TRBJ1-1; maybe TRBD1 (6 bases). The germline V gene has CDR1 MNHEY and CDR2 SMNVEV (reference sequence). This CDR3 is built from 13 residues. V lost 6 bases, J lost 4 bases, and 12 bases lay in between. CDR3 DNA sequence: TGTGCCAGCAGCGAGACAGGTGGCACTGAAGCTTTCTTT. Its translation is CASSETGGTEAFF.

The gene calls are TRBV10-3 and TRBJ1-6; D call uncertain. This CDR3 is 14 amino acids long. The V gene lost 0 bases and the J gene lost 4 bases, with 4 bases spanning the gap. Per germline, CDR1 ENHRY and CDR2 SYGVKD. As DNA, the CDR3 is TGTGCCATCAGTGAGTCTGTGTATAATTCACCCCTCCACTTT. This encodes CAISESVYNSPLHF.

The CDR3 coding sequence is TGTGCCAGCAGCAACCGGGACCTGAACTCCTACGAGCAGTACTTC. Translation gives CASSNRDLNSYEQYF. The genes are TRBV3-1 (or the pseudogene TRBV3-2) and TRBJ2-7, with D perhaps assigned TRBD1 or TRBD2 (5 bases each). The CDR3 is 15 amino acids. V was clipped by 5 bases and J by 0 bases, with 14 bases between them. Germline CDR1 is LGHDT and CDR2 is YNNKEL (reference sequence).

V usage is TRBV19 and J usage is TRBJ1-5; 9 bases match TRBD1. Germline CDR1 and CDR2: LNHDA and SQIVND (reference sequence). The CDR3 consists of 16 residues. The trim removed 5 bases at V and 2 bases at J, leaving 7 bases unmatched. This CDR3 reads CASSPTGGRGNQPQHF. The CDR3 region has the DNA TGTGCCAGTAGTCCTACAGGGGGCAGGGGCAATCAGCCCCAGCATTTT.